The 11 T cell receptor beta chains below come from one sample, sequenced in a study of T cells in tuberculosis. The time point here: new active TB diagnosis, blood taken before or within 7 days of starting treatment. This table comes from immunoSEQ multiplex PCR, and its TCRdb copy is limited to in-frame clones, with some not included. The sample consists of tens of thousands of clones, about 96% of them appearing once. The specimen was PBMCs, collected at tuberculosis diagnosis. The receptors here all came from an adult with tuberculosis.

To note about this clone: The germline gene is not matched at one end of the junction; a read error may be the cause. The chain recombines TRBV7-7 with TRBJ2-3, with D possibly TRBD1 on 5 matching bases. This CDR3 spans 13 amino acids. CDR1 is SSHAT, CDR2 FNYEAQ, per germline (reference sequence). The CDR3 DNA reads as TGTGCTAGCAGCTTAGGACACACAGATACGCAGTATTTT. It codes for CASSLGHTDTQYF.

The rearrangement joins TRBV30 to TRBJ1-6, with 7 bases aligning to TRBD1. This CDR3 is built from 18 residues. Germline V gives CDR1 GTSNPN, CDR2 SVGIG (reference sequence). V dropped 2 bases and J dropped 0; count of bases not matched to a gene: 10. CDR3 in amino acids: CAWSSDRAGSSYNSPLHF. CDR3 DNA sequence: TGTGCCTGGAGTAGTGACAGGGCGGGGAGCTCCTATAATTCACCCCTCCACTTT. Filled out from reference TRBV30 and TRBJ1-6, the complete variable domain reads SQTIHQWPATLVQPVGSPLSLECTVEGTSNPNLYWYRQAAGRGLQLLFYSVGIGQISSEVPQNLSASRPQDRQFILSSKKLLLSDSGFYLCAWSSDRAGSSYNSPLHFGNGTRLTVT.

The chain carries TRBV11-2 and TRBJ1-4; 7 nucleotides match TRBD1. The J segment lost 2 bases and the V segment lost 5 bases, leaving 5 bases of the junction unmatched. The CDR3 extends over 15 amino acids. Germline CDR1 and CDR2: SGHAT and FQNNGV. The CDR3 DNA is TGTGCCAGCAGCATGACAGGGTTGACTAATGAAAAACTGTTTTTT. Protein sequence: CASSMTGLTNEKLFF.

This clone was counted a single time. The chain joins TRBV6-1 to TRBJ1-4; possible D gene TRBD1, 5 bases. Germline assignment: CDR1 MNHNS and CDR2 SASEGT. V lost 0 bases to trimming and J lost 7 bases, with 12 bases between them. The CDR3 is 15 amino acids. CDR3 in amino acids: CASSEARGLSEKLFF. For the CDR3, the DNA is TGTGCCAGCAGTGAAGCGCGGGGACTTAGTGAAAAACTGTTTTTT.

Worth noting for this clone: In the same sample, other DNA sequences code for this CDR3. CDR3 region: CASSTRQGRTGELFF. The CDR3 DNA sequence: TGCGCCAGCAGCACCAGACAGGGGAGGACCGGGGAGCTGTTTTTT. The gene calls are TRBV5-1 and TRBJ2-2, with 8 bases identical to TRBD1. With V trimmed by 4 bases and J by 5 bases, 7 bases remained unmatched. Germline CDR1 is SGHRS and CDR2 is YFSETQ. This CDR3 spans 15 amino acids.

The chain carries TRBV15 and TRBJ2-1; TRBD2 matches 8 bases. V was clipped by 1 base and J by 8 bases; unmatched bases: 7. Germline CDR1 LNHNV, CDR2 YYDKDF (reference sequence). The CDR3 is 15 residues long. The CDR3 sequence is CATSRGRSGSYEQFF. CDR3 bases: TGTGCCACCAGCAGAGGGAGGAGCGGGAGTTATGAGCAGTTCTTC.

The chain uses TRBV7-2 and TRBJ1-2; a weak D match, TRBD1 (6 bases). Trimming cost V 3 bases and J 6 bases, with 14 bases left between them. Germline V gene lookup returns CDR1 SGHTA and CDR2 FQGNSA. The CDR3 has 14 amino acids. The CDR3 sequence: CASSFHQGQNGYTF. The DNA of the CDR3 is TGTGCCAGCAGCTTCCACCAGGGGCAGAATGGCTACACCTTC.

This clone occurred once. The chain combines TRBV4-3 with TRBJ2-7; D uncertain. Trimming pared 0 bases from V and 3 bases from J, leaving 6 bases between. The CDR3 runs 13 residues. The germline V gene encodes CDR1 LGHNA and CDR2 YSLEER. The DNA for the CDR3 is TGCGCCAGCAGCCAAGACGCAGACTACGAGCAGTACTTC. Protein product: CASSQDADYEQYF.

J is TRBJ2-2 and V is TRBV6-4; 8 positions match TRBD2. The J segment lost 1 base and the V segment lost 2 bases, leaving 0 bases of the junction unmatched. The CDR3 sequence is 15 residues long. Germline CDR1 is MRHNA and CDR2 is SNTAGT. CDR3 amino acids: CASSDAGGNTGELFF. The CDR3 DNA sequence: TGTGCCAGCAGTGACGCGGGAGGGAACACCGGGGAGCTGTTTTTT.

The chain links TRBV29-1 to TRBJ2-1, with TRBD1 matching over 9 bases. CDR3 length: 12 amino acids. Germline assignment: CDR1 SQVTM and CDR2 ANQGSEA. The CDR3 DNA sequence: TGCAGTATGGGGACAGGGATTAATGAGCAGTTCTTC. It specifies CSMGTGINEQFF.

The rearrangement joins TRBV4-3 to TRBJ2-3; D gene unclear. The CDR3 length is 17 residues. Trimming removed 0 bases at V and 2 bases at J, with 15 bases between. CDR1 is LGHNA, CDR2 YSLEER, per germline. The CDR3 DNA reads TGCGCCAGCAGCCAAGAATGGTCTAGAGGTTCCACAGATACGCAGTATTTT. Translation gives CASSQEWSRGSTDTQYF.